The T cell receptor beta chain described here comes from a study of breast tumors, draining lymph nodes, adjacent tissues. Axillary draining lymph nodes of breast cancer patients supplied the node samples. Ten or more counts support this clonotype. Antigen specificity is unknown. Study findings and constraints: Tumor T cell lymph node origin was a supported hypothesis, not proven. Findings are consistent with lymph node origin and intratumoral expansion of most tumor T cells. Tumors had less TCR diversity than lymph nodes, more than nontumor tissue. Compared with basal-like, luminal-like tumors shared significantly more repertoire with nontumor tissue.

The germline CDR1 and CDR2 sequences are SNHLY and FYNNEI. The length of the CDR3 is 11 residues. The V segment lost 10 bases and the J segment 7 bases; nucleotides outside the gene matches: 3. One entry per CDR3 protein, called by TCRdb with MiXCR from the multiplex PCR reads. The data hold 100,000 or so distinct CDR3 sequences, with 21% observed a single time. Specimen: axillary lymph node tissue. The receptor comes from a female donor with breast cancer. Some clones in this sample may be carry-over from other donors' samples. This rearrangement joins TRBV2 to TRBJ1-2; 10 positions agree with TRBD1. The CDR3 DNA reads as TGTGCCACCGGGACAGGGGTTGGCTACACCTTC. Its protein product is CATGTGVGYTF.